This T cell receptor (beta chain) was retrieved from a study of identical twins. The study's findings and limits: The abundant beta clonotypes from cord blood had fewer insertions, and memory repertoires had none of this. Researchers caution that invariant MAIT and iNKT cells could partly confound zero-insertion analyses.

On this clonotype itself: Its antigen is not identified.

Trimming removed 3 bases from V and 3 bases from J; junction bases left unmatched: 2. This CDR3 comprises 16 residues. TCRdb passed the 5' RACE reads through MiXCR, listing each CDR3 protein once. In the table there are about 490,000 distinct CDR3 sequences, around 15% of which are singletons. These same data were also listed under a study on yellow fever vaccine responses in identical twins.

The clonotype comes from a woman in her late teens or twenties in good health. This rearrangement joins TRBV12-3 or TRBV12-4 to TRBJ2-6; 10 nucleotides match TRBD2. The sample was CD4+ T cells sorted from blood. This chain's CDR3 is CASSFLAGVGANVLTF. CDR3 DNA: TGTGCCAGCAGTTTCCTAGCGGGGGTTGGGGCCAACGTCCTGACTTTC.